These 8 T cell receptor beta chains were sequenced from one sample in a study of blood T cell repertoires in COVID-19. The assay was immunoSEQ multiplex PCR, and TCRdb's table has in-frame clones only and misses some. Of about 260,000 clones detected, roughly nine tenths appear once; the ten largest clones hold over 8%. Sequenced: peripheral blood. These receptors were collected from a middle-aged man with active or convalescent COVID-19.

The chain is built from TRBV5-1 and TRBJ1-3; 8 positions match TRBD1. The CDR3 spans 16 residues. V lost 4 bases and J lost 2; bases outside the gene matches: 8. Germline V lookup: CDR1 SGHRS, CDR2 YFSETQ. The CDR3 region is CASSTGAGGTGNTIYF. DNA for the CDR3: TGCGCCAGCAGCACCGGGGCAGGGGGCACTGGAAACACCATATATTTT.

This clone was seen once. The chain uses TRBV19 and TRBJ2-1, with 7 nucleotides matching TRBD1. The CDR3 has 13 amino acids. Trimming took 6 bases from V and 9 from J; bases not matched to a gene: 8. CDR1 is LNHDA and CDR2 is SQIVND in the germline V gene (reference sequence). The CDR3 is CASSIGQVGEQFF. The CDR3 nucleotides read TGTGCCAGTAGCATTGGACAGGTTGGTGAGCAGTTCTTC. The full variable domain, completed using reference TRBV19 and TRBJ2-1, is DGGITQSPKYLFRKEGQNVTLSCEQNLNHDAMYWYRQDPGQGLRLIYYSQIVNDFQKGDIAEGYSVSREKKESFPLTVTSAQKNPTAFYLCASSIGQVGEQFFGPGTRLTVL.

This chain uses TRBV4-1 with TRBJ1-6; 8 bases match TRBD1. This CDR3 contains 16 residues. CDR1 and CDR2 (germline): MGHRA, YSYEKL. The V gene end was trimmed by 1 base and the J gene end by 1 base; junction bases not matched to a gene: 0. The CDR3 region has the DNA TGCGCCAGCAGCCAAGGACAGGGGTCCTATAATTCACCCCTCCACTTT. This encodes CASSQGQGSYNSPLHF.

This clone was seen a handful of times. This chain's CDR3 is CASSLDGQGISGQPQHF. As DNA, the CDR3 is TGCGCCAGCAGCCTGGATGGACAGGGGATATCCGGGCAGCCCCAGCATTTT. The V gene is TRBV5-1, the J gene TRBJ1-5; 9 bases fit TRBD1. Germline lookup yields CDR1 SGHRS and CDR2 YFSETQ. V lost 4 bases and J lost 7; bases outside the gene matches: 15. CDR3 length: 17 amino acids. The full variable domain, completed using reference TRBV5-1 and TRBJ1-5, is KAGVTQTPRYLIKTRGQQVTLSCSPISGHRSVSWYQQTPGQGLQFLFEYFSETQRNKGNFPGRFSGRQFSNSRSEMNVSTLELGDSALYLCASSLDGQGISGQPQHFGDGTRLSIL.

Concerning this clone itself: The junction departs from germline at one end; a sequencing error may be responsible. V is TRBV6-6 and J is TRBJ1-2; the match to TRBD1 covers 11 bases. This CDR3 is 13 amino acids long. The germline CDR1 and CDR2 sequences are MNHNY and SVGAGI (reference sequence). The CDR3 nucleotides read TGTGCCAGCCGAACGGCGGGACAGGGGGAGGTGAGCTTC. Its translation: CASRTAGQGEVSF.

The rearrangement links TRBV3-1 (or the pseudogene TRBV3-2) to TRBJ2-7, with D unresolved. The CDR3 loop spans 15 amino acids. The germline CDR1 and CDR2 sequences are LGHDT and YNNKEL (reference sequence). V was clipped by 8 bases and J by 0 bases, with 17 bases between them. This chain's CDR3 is CASGSPGDVSYEQYF. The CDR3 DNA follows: TGTGCCAGCGGTTCGCCCGGAGACGTCTCCTACGAGCAGTACTTC.

This CDR3 reads CASSLTGQGAIYEQYF. For the CDR3, the DNA is TGTGCCAGCAGCTTGACGGGACAGGGGGCGATCTACGAGCAGTACTTC. The chain recombines TRBV5-5 with TRBJ2-7; TRBD1 matches at 12 bases. Germline loops: CDR1 SGHKS, CDR2 YYEKEE (reference sequence). V lost 1 base and J lost 3; bases outside the gene matches: 5. The CDR3 consists of 16 residues.

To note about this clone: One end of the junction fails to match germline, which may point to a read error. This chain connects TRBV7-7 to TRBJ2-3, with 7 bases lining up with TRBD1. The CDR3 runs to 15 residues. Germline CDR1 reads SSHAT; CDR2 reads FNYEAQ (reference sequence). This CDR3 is CASSTGTERTDTQYF. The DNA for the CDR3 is TGTGCTAGCAGCACCGGGACAGAAAGGACAGATACGCAGTATTTT.